This T cell receptor (beta chain) was observed in a study of T cells in tumors after PD-1 blockade. On the study more broadly: On average, peripheral blood gave roughly 110,000 TCR templates and 37,000 or so unique clonotypes.

Trimming cost V 0 bases and J 0 bases; bases outside gene matches: 9. There are 19 residues in the CDR3. Germline CDR1 reads SGDLS; CDR2 reads YYNGEE. Template: tumor biopsy or peripheral blood genomic DNA, roughly 550-6,500 ng per sample. Assay used: immunoSEQ multiplex PCR; TCRdb lists only in-frame clones, some missing. There are about 47,000 clones in the sample; 75% to 85% occur only once, and about a sixth lies in the top ten. Sequenced here: PBMCs, sampled before anti-PD-1 treatment. The sequence was obtained from a human donor with basal cell carcinoma. V usage is TRBV9 and J usage is TRBJ1-6; TRBD1 aligns across 7 bases. The CDR3 region has the DNA TGTGCCAGCAGCGTAGGTTCCGGCAGGGGGAACTCCTATAATTCACCCCTCCACTTT. It specifies CASSVGSGRGNSYNSPLHF.